These 14 T cell receptor beta chains were sequenced from one sample in a study of blood T cell repertoires in COVID-19. The assay was immunoSEQ multiplex PCR, and TCRdb's table has in-frame clones only and misses some. The sample has around 160,000 clones; just under 85% are singletons. Sequencing used peripheral blood. The receptors shown here come from a woman in her thirties or forties with active or convalescent COVID-19.

The rearrangement links TRBV5-8 to TRBJ1-5; perhaps TRBD1 as D (6 bases). CDR1 is SGHTS and CDR2 is YDEGEE in the germline V gene. The CDR3 consists of 16 residues. Trimming took 4 bases from V and 5 from J, leaving 19 bases between them. As DNA, the CDR3 is TGTGCCAGCAGCCCTACGGGGGGCGGAAAGGATCAGCCCCAGCATTTT. Amino acid sequence: CASSPTGGGKDQPQHF.

V is TRBV28 and J is TRBJ1-4; 11 bases line up with TRBD1. CDR3 length: 16 amino acids. Germline trimming cut 7 bases from V and 7 bases from J; bases unmatched to any gene: 11. Germline CDR1 and CDR2: MDHEN and SYDVKM. The CDR3 DNA is TGTGCCAGCACTTCCTTGGACAGGGGGCGAGGTGAAAAACTGTTTTTT. Translation: CASTSLDRGRGEKLFF.

This chain uses TRBV30 with TRBJ1-3; D ambiguous. From germline, CDR1 is GTSNPN and CDR2 SVGIG (reference sequence). V was trimmed by 0 bases and J by 4 bases, leaving 10 bases between them. CDR3 length equals 14 residues. DNA for the CDR3: TGTGCCTGGAGTGTAGTACAGCTGGGAAACACCATATATTTT. Translated: CAWSVVQLGNTIYF.

The chain carries TRBV27 and TRBJ2-7; D is perhaps TRBD1 (6 bases). Germline-derived CDR1 and CDR2 are MNHEY and SMNVEV (reference sequence). The CDR3 contains 15 residues. V was cut by 2 bases and J by 2 bases, with 13 bases left in between. CDR3 protein: CASSLVAGATYEQYF. The CDR3 DNA reads as TGTGCCAGCAGTTTAGTGGCAGGGGCTACCTACGAGCAGTACTTC.

The J gene is TRBJ1-4, the V gene TRBV5-1; 7 bases are shared with TRBD1. Germline V CDR1 and CDR2: SGHRS, YFSETQ. The ends lost 4 bases at V and 8 bases at J; junction bases unmatched: 17. The CDR3 is 17 amino acids. CDR3 nucleotides: TGCGCCAGCAGCCCATCGGAGGGGGCCAGGACTATCGAAAAACTGTTTTTT. Translated, it gives CASSPSEGARTIEKLFF.

The rearrangement joins TRBV4-3 to TRBJ2-1, with 9 bases aligning to TRBD2. J was trimmed by 7 bases and V by 0 bases; bases with no gene match: 4. This CDR3 region has 15 residues. The germline V gene encodes CDR1 LGHNA and CDR2 YSLEER. CDR3 region: CASSQDKLAGNEQFF. The CDR3, as DNA: TGCGCCAGCAGCCAAGATAAGCTAGCGGGAAATGAGCAGTTCTTC.

This clone has a single count. The genes are TRBV18 and TRBJ1-1; weak D call: TRBD1 (6 bases). This CDR3 comprises 15 residues. Per germline, CDR1 KGHSH and CDR2 LQKENI. V lost 3 bases, J lost 1 base, and 12 bases lay in between. In DNA, the CDR3 is TGTGCCAGCTCACCCTCTACAGGGTGGAACACTGAAGCTTTCTTT. Translated, it gives CASSPSTGWNTEAFF.

V usage is TRBV30 and J usage is TRBJ2-3; 8 bases agree with TRBD2. The V gene end was trimmed by 3 bases and the J gene end by 5 bases; junction bases not matched to a gene: 7. CDR3 length: 14 amino acids. CDR1 GTSNPN and CDR2 SVGIG come from the germline V gene (reference sequence). The CDR3 region has the DNA TGTGCCTGGAGGCCGGTACTAGCGGAAGATACGCAGTATTTT. Protein product: CAWRPVLAEDTQYF.

The chain employs TRBV19 and TRBJ2-1; TRBD2 matches 10 bases. The CDR3 sequence is 17 residues long. Germline CDR1 reads LNHDA; CDR2 reads SQIVND (reference sequence). The junction had 8 bases not matched to a gene; V was cut back by 5 bases and J by 1 base. Written as DNA, the CDR3 is TGTGCCAGTAGTGCCAACGGACTAGCGGCATCCTACAATGAGCAGTTCTTC. It encodes CASSANGLAASYNEQFF.

The chain is built from TRBV30 and TRBJ1-1; D not certain. The V gene's germline CDR1 is GTSNPN and CDR2 SVGIG (reference sequence). V was shortened by 4 bases and J by 0 bases, with 9 bases between the two germline ends. This CDR3 has 13 amino acids. For the CDR3, the DNA is TGTGCCTGGACAGGAAGCCTGAACACTGAAGCTTTCTTT. Protein product: CAWTGSLNTEAFF.

The chain recombines TRBV4-2 with TRBJ1-1; TRBD1 aligns across 9 bases. Per the germline V gene, CDR1 is LGHNA and CDR2 is YNFKEQ. Trimming took 4 bases from V and 1 from J; bases not matched to a gene: 7. CDR3 length: 16 residues. CDR3 sequence (DNA): TGTGCCAGCAGCCGAGGGGCGGACAGGGGGAACACTGAAGCTTTCTTT. The encoded protein is CASSRGADRGNTEAFF.

V gene TRBV9 combines with J gene TRBJ1-1; D might be TRBD1 (6 bases). The CDR3 contains 13 residues. Germline values: CDR1 SGDLS, CDR2 YYNGEE. Trimming stripped 3 bases from V and 8 bases from J, with 14 bases between. CDR3 residues: CASSASDSSEAFF. In DNA, the CDR3 is TGTGCCAGCAGCGCCTCGGACAGCTCCGAAGCTTTCTTT.

This chain links TRBV19 with TRBJ1-6, with 9 bases fitting TRBD1. The germline V gene encodes CDR1 LNHDA and CDR2 SQIVND (reference sequence). This CDR3 has 18 amino acids. Trimming took 7 bases from V and 7 from J; bases not matched to a gene: 17. The CDR3 reads CASTLRGDRVSGNSPLHF. The CDR3 coding sequence is TGTGCCAGTACCCTAAGGGGGGACAGGGTGTCGGGGAATTCACCCCTCCACTTT. Together with reference TRBV19 and TRBJ1-6, the CDR3 gives the full variable domain: DGGITQSPKYLFRKEGQNVTLSCEQNLNHDAMYWYRQDPGQGLRLIYYSQIVNDFQKGDIAEGYSVSREKKESFPLTVTSAQKNPTAFYLCASTLRGDRVSGNSPLHFGNGTRLTVT.

The rearrangement links TRBV6-1 to TRBJ1-6; 7 bases agree with TRBD1. J lost 8 bases, V lost 1 base, and 5 bases had no gene match. Germline CDR1 and CDR2: MNHNS and SASEGT. This CDR3 comprises 15 residues. Here the CDR3 DNA reads TGTGCCAGCAGTGAAGAGACAGGGTGGGATTCACCCCTCCACTTT. Its translation is CASSEETGWDSPLHF.